Here is one T cell receptor (beta chain) with its context. Its antigen is currently unknown. The library came from three nested PCR rounds adapted from ARM-PCR protocols. TCRdb called the multiplex PCR reads again in MiXCR, with one record for every CDR3 protein. The table records more than 120,000 distinct CDR3 sequences, around 61% of them present only once. Germline assignment: CDR1 SQVTM and CDR2 ANQGSEA. CDR3 size: 13 residues. RNA was extracted from bulk tissue without any cell sorting. This entry comes from a study of tumor and adjacent non-tumor tissue in lung cancer. For the study at large: Patients comprised over 9 adenocarcinoma, 2 squamous cell carcinoma and 1 small cell lung cancer. Millions of productive TCRbeta reads were obtained per sample on average. General study results and limits: Normal lung showed higher cumulative top 100 clone frequency than tumor. Patients with more diverse tumor TCRs had worse survival.

This TCR was recovered from a man aged 60 to 75 with small cell lung cancer. This chain uses TRBV29-1 with TRBJ2-7; no firm D call. The sample taken for sequencing was lung tumor tissue. The CDR3, as DNA: TGCATGGTTGATACCCAATCGAAGGGCGAGCAGTACTTC. Its translation is CMVDTQSKGEQYF.